Described below is a single T cell receptor (beta chain) sequence and its context. Its antigen is as yet unknown. The data stem from a study of cytomegalovirus exposure and HLA in healthy donors. Study context: The Caucasian-associated ancestry cluster held roughly 81% of 398 genotyped donors.

Findings of the study overall: Most TCR sequences showed up rarely, but some public TCRs showed up in many donors. Reported findings show TCR beta sequences accurately forecast HLA-A and HLA-B alleles in most subjects.

There are 15 residues in the CDR3. V trimming: 2 bases; J trimming: 9 bases; junction bases outside the gene matches: 7. CDR1 is LNHDA and CDR2 is SQIVND in the germline V gene (reference sequence). The PCR employed 60 Vbeta primers together with 13 Jbeta primers. The data were produced by immunoSEQ multiplex PCR, yet TCRdb's version contains in-frame clones alone and is incomplete. The profile shows about 150,000 clones, roughly 80% of them singletons. The sequenced material came from PBMCs. The TCR was taken from a male donor in good health and CMV-seronegative. The V gene is TRBV19, the J gene TRBJ2-1; 10 bases fit TRBD2. The CDR3 reads CASSITLAGVSEQFF. The CDR3 region has the DNA TGTGCCAGTAGTATAACCCTAGCGGGAGTTAGTGAGCAGTTCTTC.